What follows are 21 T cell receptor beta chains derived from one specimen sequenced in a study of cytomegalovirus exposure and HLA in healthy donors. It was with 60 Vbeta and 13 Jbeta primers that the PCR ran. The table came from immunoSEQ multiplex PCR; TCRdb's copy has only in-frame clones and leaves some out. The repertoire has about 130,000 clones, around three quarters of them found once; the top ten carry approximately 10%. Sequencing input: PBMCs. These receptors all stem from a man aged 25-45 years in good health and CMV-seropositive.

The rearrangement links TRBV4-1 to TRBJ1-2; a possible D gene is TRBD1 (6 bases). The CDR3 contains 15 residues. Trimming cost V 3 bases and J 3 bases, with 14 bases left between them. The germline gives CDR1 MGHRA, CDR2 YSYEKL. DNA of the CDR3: TGCGCCAGCAGCCAGGTACGAGGGGGGGACTATGGCTACACCTTC. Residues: CASSQVRGGDYGYTF.

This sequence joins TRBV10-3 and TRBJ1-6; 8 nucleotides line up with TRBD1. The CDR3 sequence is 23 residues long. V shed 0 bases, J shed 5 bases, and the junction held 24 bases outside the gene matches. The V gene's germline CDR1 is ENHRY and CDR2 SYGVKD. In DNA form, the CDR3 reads TGTGCCATCAGTGAGTCCCGTCGACAGGGGTTCTCTCTCGGGTCTAGGGATAATTCACCCCTCCACTTT. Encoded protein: CAISESRRQGFSLGSRDNSPLHF.

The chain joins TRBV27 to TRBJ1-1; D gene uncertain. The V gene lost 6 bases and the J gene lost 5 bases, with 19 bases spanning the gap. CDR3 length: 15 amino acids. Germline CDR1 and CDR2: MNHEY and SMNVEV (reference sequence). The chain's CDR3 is CASRNPSLGVTEAFF. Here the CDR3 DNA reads TGTGCCAGCAGGAATCCCTCCCTCGGGGTTACTGAAGCTTTCTTT.

The CDR3 here is CASSQDGAGGYEQYF. In nucleotides, the CDR3 is TGCGCCAGCAGCCAAGATGGGGCAGGGGGCTACGAGCAGTACTTC. The V call is TRBV4-1, the J call TRBJ2-5; 7 nucleotides align to TRBD1. The J call is in doubt because the DNA end fits TRBJ2-7 better. CDR1 and CDR2 (germline): MGHRA, YSYEKL. The CDR3 is 15 amino acids.

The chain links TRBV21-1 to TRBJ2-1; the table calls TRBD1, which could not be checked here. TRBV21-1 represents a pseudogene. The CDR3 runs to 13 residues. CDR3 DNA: TGTGCCAGCAGCAAAGCGGGGGCCGGTGAGCAGTTCTTC. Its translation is CASSKAGAGEQFF.

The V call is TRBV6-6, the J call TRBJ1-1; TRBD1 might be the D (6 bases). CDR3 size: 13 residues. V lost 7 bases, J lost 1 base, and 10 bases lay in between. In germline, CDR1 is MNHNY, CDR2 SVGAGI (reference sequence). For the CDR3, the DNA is TGTGCCAGCATCCCGACAGGGAACACTGAAGCTTTCTTT. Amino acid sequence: CASIPTGNTEAFF.

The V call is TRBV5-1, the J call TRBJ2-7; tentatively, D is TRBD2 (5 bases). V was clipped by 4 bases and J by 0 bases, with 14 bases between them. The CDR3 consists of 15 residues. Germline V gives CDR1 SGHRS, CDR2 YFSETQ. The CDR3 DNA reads TGCGCCAGCAGCGATATAGCGCGAAACTCCTACGAGCAGTACTTC. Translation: CASSDIARNSYEQYF.

The CDR3 nucleotides read TGCGCCAGCAGCCCCCGTCGGGGTCCAACGAACACCGGGGAGCTGTTTTTT. Translating gives CASSPRRGPTNTGELFF. V is TRBV4-1 and J is TRBJ2-2; TRBD2 might be the D (5 bases). The CDR3 is 17 residues long. With 4 bases removed from V and 0 bases from J, the gap between germline ends came to 15 bases. Per germline, CDR1 MGHRA and CDR2 YSYEKL.

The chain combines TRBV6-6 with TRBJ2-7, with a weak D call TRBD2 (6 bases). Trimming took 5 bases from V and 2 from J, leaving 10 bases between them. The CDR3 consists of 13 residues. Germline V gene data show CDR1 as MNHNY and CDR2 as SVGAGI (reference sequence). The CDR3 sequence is CASSRPGAYEQYF. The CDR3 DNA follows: TGTGCCAGCAGTCGCCCGGGGGCCTACGAGCAGTACTTC.

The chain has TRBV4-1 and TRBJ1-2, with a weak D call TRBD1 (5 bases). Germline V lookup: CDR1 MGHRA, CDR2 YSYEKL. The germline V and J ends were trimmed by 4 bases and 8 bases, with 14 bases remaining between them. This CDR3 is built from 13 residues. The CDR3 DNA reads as TGCGCCAGCAGCCTATTTGGGGGGTCGGGCTACACCTTC. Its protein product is CASSLFGGSGYTF.

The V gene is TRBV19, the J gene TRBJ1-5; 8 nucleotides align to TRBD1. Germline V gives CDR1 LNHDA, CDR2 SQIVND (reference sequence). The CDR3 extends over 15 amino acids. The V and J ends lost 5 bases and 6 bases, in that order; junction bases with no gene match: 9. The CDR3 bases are TGTGCCAGTAGTGGGAATCAGGGGGCTGGTCAGCCCCAGCATTTT. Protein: CASSGNQGAGQPQHF.

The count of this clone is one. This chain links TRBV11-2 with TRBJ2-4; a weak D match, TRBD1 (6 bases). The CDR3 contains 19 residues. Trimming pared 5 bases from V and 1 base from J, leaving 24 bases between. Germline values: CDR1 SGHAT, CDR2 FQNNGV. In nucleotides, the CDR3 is TGTGCCAGCAGCCCTTGGACAGCACCTCCACGGAGGGCCAAAAACATTCAGTACTTC. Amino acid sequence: CASSPWTAPPRRAKNIQYF.

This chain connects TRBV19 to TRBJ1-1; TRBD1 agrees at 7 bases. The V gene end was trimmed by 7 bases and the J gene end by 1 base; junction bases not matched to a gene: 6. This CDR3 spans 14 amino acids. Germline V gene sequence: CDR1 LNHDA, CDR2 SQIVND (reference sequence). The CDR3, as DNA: TGTGCCAGTAAGAGCTACAGGGGGAACACTGAAGCTTTCTTT. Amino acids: CASKSYRGNTEAFF.

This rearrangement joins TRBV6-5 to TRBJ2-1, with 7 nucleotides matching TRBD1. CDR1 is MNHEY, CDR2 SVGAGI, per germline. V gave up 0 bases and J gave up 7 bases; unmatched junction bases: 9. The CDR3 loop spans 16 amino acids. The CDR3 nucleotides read TGTGCCAGCAGTTACTCTGAGGGGGCCAATTGGAATGAGCAGTTCTTC. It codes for CASSYSEGANWNEQFF.

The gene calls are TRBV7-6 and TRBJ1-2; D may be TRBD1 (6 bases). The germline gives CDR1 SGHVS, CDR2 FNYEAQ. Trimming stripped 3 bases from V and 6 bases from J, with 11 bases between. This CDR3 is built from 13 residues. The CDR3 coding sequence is TGTGCCAGCAGCTTGGACAGAAATAATGGCTACACCTTC. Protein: CASSLDRNNGYTF.

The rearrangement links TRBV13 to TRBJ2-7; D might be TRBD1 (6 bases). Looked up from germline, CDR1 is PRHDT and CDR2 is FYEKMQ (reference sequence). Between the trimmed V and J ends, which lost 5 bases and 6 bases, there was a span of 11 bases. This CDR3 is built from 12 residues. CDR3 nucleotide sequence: TGTGCCAGCAGCCGAACAGGGCGCGAGCAGTACTTC. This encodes CASSRTGREQYF.

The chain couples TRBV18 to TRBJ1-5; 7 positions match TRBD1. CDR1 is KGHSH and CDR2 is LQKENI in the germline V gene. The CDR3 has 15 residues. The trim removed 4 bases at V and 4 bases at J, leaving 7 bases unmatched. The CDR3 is CASSLQGVPNQPQHF. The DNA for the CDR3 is TGTGCCAGCTCACTTCAGGGGGTCCCTAATCAGCCCCAGCATTTT.

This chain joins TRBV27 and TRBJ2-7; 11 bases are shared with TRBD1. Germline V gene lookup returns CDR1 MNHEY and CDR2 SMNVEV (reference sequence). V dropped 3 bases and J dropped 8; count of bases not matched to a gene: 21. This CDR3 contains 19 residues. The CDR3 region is CASSFLQGQGVLAIHKQYF. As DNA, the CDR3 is TGTGCCAGCAGTTTCCTTCAGGGACAGGGGGTCCTTGCTATCCACAAGCAGTACTTC.

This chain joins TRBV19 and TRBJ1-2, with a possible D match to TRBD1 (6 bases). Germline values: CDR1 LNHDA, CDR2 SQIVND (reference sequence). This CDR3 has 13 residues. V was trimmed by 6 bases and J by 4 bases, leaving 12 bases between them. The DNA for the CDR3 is TGTGCCAGTAGACGGACAGACCTCTATGGCTACACCTTC. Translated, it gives CASRRTDLYGYTF.

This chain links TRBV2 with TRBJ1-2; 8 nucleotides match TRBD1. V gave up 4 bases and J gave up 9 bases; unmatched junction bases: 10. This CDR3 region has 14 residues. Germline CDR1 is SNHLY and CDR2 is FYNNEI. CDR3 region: CASSALGQGSSYTF. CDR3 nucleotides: TGTGCCAGCAGTGCCCTCGGACAGGGAAGTAGCTACACCTTC.

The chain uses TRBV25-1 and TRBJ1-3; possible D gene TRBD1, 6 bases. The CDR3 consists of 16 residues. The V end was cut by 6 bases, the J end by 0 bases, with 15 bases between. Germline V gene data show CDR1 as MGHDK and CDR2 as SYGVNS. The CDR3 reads CASRGDTASSGNTIYF. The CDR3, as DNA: TGTGCCAGCAGGGGGGACACAGCTAGCTCTGGAAACACCATATATTTT.